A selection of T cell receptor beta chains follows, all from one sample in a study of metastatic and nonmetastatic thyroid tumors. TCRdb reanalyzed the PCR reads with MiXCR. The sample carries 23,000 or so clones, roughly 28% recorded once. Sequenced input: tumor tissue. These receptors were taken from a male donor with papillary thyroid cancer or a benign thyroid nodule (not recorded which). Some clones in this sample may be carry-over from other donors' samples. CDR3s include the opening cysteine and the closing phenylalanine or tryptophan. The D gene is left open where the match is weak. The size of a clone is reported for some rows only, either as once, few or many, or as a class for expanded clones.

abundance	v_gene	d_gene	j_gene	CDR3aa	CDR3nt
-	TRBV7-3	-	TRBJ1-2	CASSLIGGPYGYTF	TGTGCCAGCAGCTTAATCGGGGGGCCATATGGCTACACCTTC
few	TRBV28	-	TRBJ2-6	CASSPRGISGANVLTF	TGTGCCAGCAGTCCGAGAGGCATCTCTGGGGCCAACGTCCTGACTTTC
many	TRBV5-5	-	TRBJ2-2	CASSLEPIAGELFF	TGTGCCAGCAGCTTGGAGCCTATAGCCGGGGAGCTGTTTTTT
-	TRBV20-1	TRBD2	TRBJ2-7	CSAPLSTSGGYEQYF	TGCAGTGCTCCCCTGTCGACTAGCGGGGGATACGAGCAGTACTTC
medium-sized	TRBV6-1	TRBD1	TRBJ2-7	CASTIRTGDGNEQYF	TGTGCCAGCACTATACGGACAGGGGACGGTAACGAGCAGTACTTC
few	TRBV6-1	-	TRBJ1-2	CASRTLTANYGYTF	TGTGCCAGCAGGACGCTGACAGCTAACTATGGCTACACCTTC
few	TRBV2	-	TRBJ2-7	CASTPADYEQYF	TGTGCCAGCACCCCGGCTGACTACGAGCAGTACTTC
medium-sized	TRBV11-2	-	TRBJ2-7	CASSSPTITGSYEQYF	TGTGCCAGCAGCTCCCCCACTATAACGGGATCCTACGAGCAGTACTTC
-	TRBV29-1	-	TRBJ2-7	CSVEKSRAQNEQYF	TGCAGCGTTGAAAAGTCCAGGGCTCAGAACGAGCAGTACTTC
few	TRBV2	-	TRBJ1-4	CASSAVGTNEKLFF	TGTGCCAGCAGTGCGGTCGGGACTAATGAAAAACTGTTTTTT
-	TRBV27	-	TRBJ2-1	CASSFFSLGETGQFF	TGTGCCAGCAGTTTTTTCTCGTTGGGGGAGACAGGGCAGTTCTTC
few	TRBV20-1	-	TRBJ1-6	CSARGGADNSPLHF	TGCAGTGCTAGAGGCGGAGCTGATAATTCACCCCTCCACTTT
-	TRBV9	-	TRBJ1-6	CASSVQISPGESDSPLHF	TGTGCCAGCAGCGTACAAATATCCCCGGGGGAAAGTGATTCACCCCTCCACTTT
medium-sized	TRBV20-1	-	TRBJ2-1	CSARDREHYNEQFF	TGCAGTGCTAGAGATCGGGAACACTACAATGAGCAGTTCTTC
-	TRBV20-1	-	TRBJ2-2	CSARMTSVGELFF	TGCAGTGCTAGGATGACTAGTGTCGGGGAGCTGTTTTTT
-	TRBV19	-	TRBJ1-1	CASSIRDTGGEAFF	TGTGCCAGTAGTATTCGGGACACCGGGGGTGAAGCTTTCTTT
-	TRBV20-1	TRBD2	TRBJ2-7	CSARAPASTSGRNEQYF	TGCAGTGCTAGAGCCCCGGCCTCGACTAGCGGGAGAAACGAGCAGTACTTC
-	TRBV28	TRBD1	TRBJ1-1	CASSLPYRGNTEAFF	TGTGCCAGCAGTTTACCTTACAGGGGAAACACTGAAGCTTTCTTT
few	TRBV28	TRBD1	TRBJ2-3	CASTIPGQGTDTQYF	TGTGCCAGCACCATACCGGGACAGGGGACAGATACGCAGTATTTT
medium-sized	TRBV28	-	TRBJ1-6	CASRRQDNSPLHF	TGTGCCAGCAGAAGACAAGATAATTCACCCCTCCACTTT
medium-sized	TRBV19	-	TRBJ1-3	CASRFREIGNTIYF	TGTGCCAGTAGGTTTCGCGAGATCGGAAACACCATATATTTT
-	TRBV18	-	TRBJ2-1	CASSPVPGPSGGEQFF	TGTGCCAGCTCACCGGTCCCGGGACCCTCCGGGGGTGAGCAGTTCTTC
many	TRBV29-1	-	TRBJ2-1	CSVDWALGRGYNEQFF	TGCAGCGTTGATTGGGCTCTGGGACGGGGTTACAATGAGCAGTTCTTC
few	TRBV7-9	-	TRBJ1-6	CASESGLSPLHF	TGTGCCTCCGAATCGGGGTTATCACCCCTCCACTTT
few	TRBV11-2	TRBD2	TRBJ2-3	CASSAGARSTDTQYF	TGTGCCAGCAGCGCGGGAGCGCGGAGCACAGATACGCAGTATTTT
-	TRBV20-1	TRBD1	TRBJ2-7	CSAPGTGPLEQYF	TGCAGTGCACCCGGGACAGGGCCTCTCGAGCAGTACTTC
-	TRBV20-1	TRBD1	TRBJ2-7	CSAGGGQGAYEQYF	TGCAGTGCTGGTGGGGGACAGGGGGCCTACGAGCAGTACTTC
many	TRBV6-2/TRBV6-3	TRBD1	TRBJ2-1	CASGGQGSAFF	TGTGCCAGCGGGGGACAGGGGTCTGCGTTCTTC
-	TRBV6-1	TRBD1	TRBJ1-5	CASSWGQGRNQPQHF	TGTGCCAGCAGTTGGGGACAGGGACGGAATCAGCCCCAGCATTTT
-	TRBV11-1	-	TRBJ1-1	CASSPRRLVLGKTEAFF	TGTGCCAGCAGCCCCCGGAGGTTGGTTCTGGGGAAGACTGAAGCTTTCTTT
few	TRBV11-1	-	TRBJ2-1	CASSSRGGYLDNEQFF	TGTGCCAGCAGCTCCAGGGGGGGCTATTTGGACAATGAGCAGTTCTTC
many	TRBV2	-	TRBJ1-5	CASRSGGQGRQPQHF	TGTGCCAGCAGATCGGGGGGGCAGGGCCGCCAGCCCCAGCATTTT
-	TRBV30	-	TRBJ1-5	CAWSVQVGQPQHF	TGTGCCTGGAGTGTACAGGTCGGACAGCCCCAGCATTTT
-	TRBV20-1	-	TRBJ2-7	CSAAGAGSSYEQYF	TGCAGTGCCGCTGGGGCGGGAAGCTCCTACGAGCAGTACTTC
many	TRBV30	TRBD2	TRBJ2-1	CAWREGGPREQFF	TGTGCCTGGAGAGAGGGAGGGCCTCGTGAGCAGTTCTTC
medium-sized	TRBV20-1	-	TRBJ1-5	CSAFQGNQPQHF	TGCAGTGCTTTTCAGGGGAACCAGCCCCAGCATTTT
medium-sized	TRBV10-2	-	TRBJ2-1	CASSGRTIQDEQFF	TGCGCCAGCAGTGGACGGACTATTCAGGATGAGCAGTTCTTC
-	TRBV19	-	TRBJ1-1	CASSTDGGDTEAFF	TGTGCCAGTAGTACCGACGGGGGGGACACTGAAGCTTTCTTT
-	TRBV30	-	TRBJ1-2	CAGHGLPYGYTF	TGTGCCGGGCATGGGCTTCCCTATGGCTACACCTTC
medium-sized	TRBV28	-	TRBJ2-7	CASSLNRVFYEQYF	TGTGCCAGCAGTTTAAACAGGGTATTCTACGAGCAGTACTTC